These 10 T cell receptor beta chains were all obtained from the same sample, sequenced in a study of T cells in Graves' hyperthyroidism and ophthalmopathy. Amplification of TCR beta CDR3 regions used RNA as the template. In the first-round RT-PCR of the TCR CDR3, the HTBI primer set was used. TCRdb ran MiXCR on the multiplex PCR reads and lists one entry per CDR3 protein. In the table there are approximately 330,000 distinct CDR3 sequences, around 20% of which are singletons. The specimen was blood. Receptor source: a woman aged 45-65 years with Graves' hyperthyroidism.

The rearrangement links TRBV5-1 to TRBJ2-6; maybe TRBD2 (5 bases). The germline CDR1 and CDR2 sequences are SGHRS and YFSETQ. CDR3 length: 16 amino acids. Trimming left V 1 base short and J 0 bases short, with 8 bases between. The CDR3 is CASSLPRGSGANVLTF. The CDR3 DNA reads as TGCGCCAGCAGCTTGCCCCGGGGCTCTGGGGCCAACGTCCTGACTTTC.

On this clonotype: Being one base from a much bigger clone, this may be a read error. The gene calls are TRBV20-1 and TRBJ2-7; D possibly uses TRBD1 or TRBD2 (5 bases each). In germline, CDR1 is DFQATT, CDR2 SNEGSKA (reference sequence). V shed 6 bases and J shed 6 bases, with 18 bases lying between them. The CDR3 has 13 amino acids. DNA of the CDR3: TGCAGTGCCACCGGGGCTGCCCATCTCGAGCAGTACTTC. Its translation is CSATGAAHLEQYF.

This clonotype was seen many times. The V gene is TRBV28, the J gene TRBJ1-1; D remains ambiguous. V lost 7 bases to trimming and J lost 2 bases, with 11 bases between them. This CDR3 is built from 13 residues. The germline V gene has CDR1 MDHEN and CDR2 SYDVKM. The CDR3 region is CASNEGLNTEAFF. For the CDR3, the DNA is TGTGCCAGCAACGAGGGCCTAAACACTGAAGCTTTCTTT.

The J gene is TRBJ1-4, the V gene TRBV28; TRBD1 aligns across 10 bases. Germline trimming cut 11 bases from V and 6 bases from J; bases unmatched to any gene: 15. The germline V gene encodes CDR1 MDHEN and CDR2 SYDVKM. This CDR3 comprises 16 residues. The CDR3 DNA follows: TGTGCCTCGGAGACAGGGGGCCTAAGGGGGGATGAAAAACTGTTTTTT. This codes for CASETGGLRGDEKLFF.

This clonotype was picked up many times. This rearrangement joins TRBV20-1 to TRBJ1-1, with TRBD1 matching 8 bases. The CDR3 has 12 amino acids. The V gene end was trimmed by 4 bases and the J gene end by 11 bases; junction bases not matched to a gene: 9. CDR1 is DFQATT and CDR2 is SNEGSKA in the germline V gene (reference sequence). The CDR3 DNA is TGCAGTGCTAATTCCGGGACAGGTCTCGCTTTCTTT. Amino acids: CSANSGTGLAFF.

The genes are TRBV6-1 and TRBJ1-5; D is perhaps TRBD1 (5 bases). The CDR3 is 15 residues long. Trimming removed 0 bases at V and 10 bases at J, with 16 bases between. The germline V gene encodes CDR1 MNHNS and CDR2 SASEGT. In DNA form, the CDR3 reads TGTGCCAGCAGTGAAGCTCTGGGACCTCCGTTACCCCAGCATTTT. Protein product: CASSEALGPPLPQHF.

At least ten counts were recorded for this clonotype. This chain's CDR3 is CASSLVGQGGGYTF. The CDR3 nucleotides read TGTGCCAGCAGCTTAGTTGGACAGGGTGGTGGCTACACCTTC. The chain uses TRBV11-2 and TRBJ1-2; the match to TRBD1 covers 8 bases. The CDR3 length is 14 residues. The germline CDR1 and CDR2 sequences are SGHAT and FQNNGV. V was clipped by 1 base and J by 7 bases; unmatched bases: 5.

This clonotype was counted many times. The chain is built from TRBV28 and TRBJ2-1; 7 bases are a match to TRBD1. Germline CDR1 MDHEN, CDR2 SYDVKM. Trimming at V came to 5 bases and at J to 11 bases, leaving 18 bases not matched to a gene. The CDR3 length is 16 residues. This CDR3 reads CASSGQGDAPQWKQFF. The DNA for the CDR3 is TGTGCCAGCAGTGGCCAGGGGGATGCCCCGCAATGGAAGCAGTTCTTC.

This clonotype was picked up many times. This chain joins TRBV20-1 and TRBJ2-7, with D tentatively TRBD1 (6 bases). The CDR3 runs 13 residues. Per germline, CDR1 DFQATT and CDR2 SNEGSKA (reference sequence). Deletions cut 7 bases from V and 2 bases from J, with 15 bases between. Here the CDR3 reads CSGSQGSAYEQYF. The CDR3 coding sequence is TGCAGTGGGTCGCAGGGGTCAGCCTACGAGCAGTACTTC.

This clonotype was observed at least ten times. The chain joins TRBV7-9 to TRBJ1-6; D remains ambiguous. This CDR3 has 14 residues. Trimming left V 4 bases short and J 7 bases short, with 11 bases between. Germline-derived CDR1 and CDR2 are SEHNR and FQNEAQ (reference sequence). The CDR3 here is CASSSSGRNSPLHF. CDR3 in DNA: TGTGCCAGCAGCTCGAGTGGACGGAATTCACCCCTCCACTTT.